These T cell receptor beta chains were read from a single sample in a study of blood T cells in healthy people across ages. Each CDR3 protein is one row after TCRdb ran MiXCR on the 5' RACE reads. Here the sample spans roughly 500,000 distinct CDR3 sequences, 27% being singletons. The sequenced sample consisted of blood. All receptors come from an older woman in good health. Each CDR3 is given with its conserved first and last residue. Fields, in order: D gene, clone size, J gene, V gene, CDR3 DNA, CDR3 protein. D genes are given only for firm matches. The size of a clone is reported for some rows only, either as once, few or many, or as a class for expanded clones.

- | - | TRBJ1-6 | TRBV6-6 | TGTGCCAGCAGTTACCGCAATTCACCCCTCCACTTT | CASSYRNSPLHF
- | - | TRBJ1-1 | TRBV29-1 | TGCAGCGGTCGGGATACAAGCGGCACTGAAGCTTTCTTT | CSGRDTSGTEAFF
- | few | TRBJ2-1 | TRBV9 | TGTGCCAGCAGCCCGTCGGGCGGTGAGCAGTTCTTC | CASSPSGGEQFF
- | - | TRBJ1-2 | TRBV7-2 | TGTGCCAGCAGCCCCCAGTTCTCCTATGGCTACACCTTC | CASSPQFSYGYTF
TRBD2 | - | TRBJ2-5 | TRBV14 | TGTGCCAGCAGCCAAGATCGGCCTAGCGGGTTACAAGAGACCCAGTACTTC | CASSQDRPSGLQETQYF
TRBD2 | few | TRBJ2-1 | TRBV9 | TGTGCCAGCAGCGTAGGTCCGGGGGGGCTCTACAATGAGCAGTTCTTC | CASSVGPGGLYNEQFF
- | - | TRBJ2-2 | TRBV7-9 | TGTGCCAGCAGCTTCGTCTACCGGCAACTGAACACCGGGGAGCTGTTTTTT | CASSFVYRQLNTGELFF
- | few | TRBJ2-5 | TRBV6-2/TRBV6-3 | TGTGCCAGCAGTTTGTTACAGGGAGTGACCCAGTACTTC | CASSLLQGVTQYF
TRBD1 | - | TRBJ1-5 | TRBV5-1 | TGCGCCAGCAGCTTGGCCGGGACAGGGGACGCCCAGCATTTT | CASSLAGTGDAQHF
- | - | TRBJ2-1 | TRBV7-2 | TGTGCCAGCATAACGGGGCTCCCACCCCATGAGCAGTTCTTC | CASITGLPPHEQFF
- | many | TRBJ2-3 | TRBV29-1 | TGCAGCGTCCGACCTTGGAGCGGAAACACAGATACGCAGTATTTT | CSVRPWSGNTDTQYF
- | few | TRBJ1-4 | TRBV20-1 | TGCAGTGCTCCCTCGGGGCTCTTTACTAATGAAAAACTGTTTTTT | CSAPSGLFTNEKLFF
- | - | TRBJ2-5 | TRBV7-2 | TGCGCCAGCAGCTTAGTGGCCAGACCCTCGGGGGAGACCCAGTACTTC | CASSLVARPSGETQYF
- | few | TRBJ1-4 | TRBV29-1 | TGCAGCGTTGGGGAGGGCACGGTTAATGAAAAACTGTTTTTT | CSVGEGTVNEKLFF
- | - | TRBJ1-4 | TRBV7-9 | TGTGCCAGCAGCTTGAATAGGGGAAATGAAAAACTGTTTTTT | CASSLNRGNEKLFF
- | - | TRBJ1-5 | TRBV9 | TGTGCCAGCAGCGCGGAGCAGGGAGTGGATCAGCCCCAGCATTTT | CASSAEQGVDQPQHF
- | few | TRBJ2-3 | TRBV11-2 | TGTGCCAGCAGCTCCGGGGGACACAGCACAGATACGCAGTATTTT | CASSSGGHSTDTQYF
- | - | TRBJ2-7 | TRBV7-3 | TGTGCCAGCAGCTTAGATCCGAGAGTTTACGAGCAGTACTTC | CASSLDPRVYEQYF
- | - | TRBJ2-6 | TRBV7-2 | TGTGCCGGCGGCGGGCAAAGCTCTGGGGCCAACGTCCTGACTTTC | CAGGGQSSGANVLTF
- | once | TRBJ2-6 | TRBV5-8 | TGTGCCAGCAGCTTGCTCAGGGCTTGGATCTCTGGGGCCAACGTCCTGACTTTC | CASSLLRAWISGANVLTF
- | - | TRBJ1-3 | TRBV4-3 | TGCGCCAGCAGCCAAGGAAGGGGACGGGGACCCGGAAACACCATATATTTT | CASSQGRGRGPGNTIYF
- | few | TRBJ2-5 | TRBV2 | TGTGCCAGCAGTAAGTGGTCCGGGCAAGAGACCCAGTACTTC | CASSKWSGQETQYF
- | - | TRBJ1-1 | TRBV7-9 | TGTGCCAGCAGCCCCGGGAGCCTTAGTGAAGCTTTCTTT | CASSPGSLSEAFF
TRBD2 | - | TRBJ2-3 | TRBV7-3 | TGTGCCAGCAGCGAGACTAGCGGGGGGGCCGGGGATACGCAGTATTTT | CASSETSGGAGDTQYF
- | - | TRBJ2-1 | TRBV12-5 | TGTGCTAGTGGTCCGAGGGGCGGTTATGAGCAGTTCTTC | CASGPRGGYEQFF
- | - | TRBJ1-6 | TRBV20-1 | TGCAGTGCTCAGCGGGGAGGATTGGGGGCTGTTTCACCCCTCCACTTT | CSAQRGGLGAVSPLHF
- | - | TRBJ2-1 | TRBV5-1 | TGCGCCAGCAGCTTGGCCCGGCTGGGCGGTGAGCAGTTCTTC | CASSLARLGGEQFF
TRBD2 | - | TRBJ2-1 | TRBV5-1 | TGCGCCAGCAGCTACCTAGCGGGACGGGGCAATGAGCAGTTCTTC | CASSYLAGRGNEQFF
TRBD2 | - | TRBJ2-7 | TRBV7-2 | TGTGCCAGCAGCCCAGGACTAGCGGAGGGCTACGAGCAGTACTTC | CASSPGLAEGYEQYF
- | - | TRBJ2-5 | TRBV7-2 | TGTGCCAGCAGCACCGTTCCGGGACTCCAAGAGACCCAGTACTTC | CASSTVPGLQETQYF
- | many | TRBJ1-1 | TRBV11-2 | TGTGCCAGCAGCTTAGTGAGGACTGAAGCTTTCTTT | CASSLVRTEAFF
- | many | TRBJ1-4 | TRBV20-1 | TGCAGTGCTAGAGCCGGTGTGGCGGCACCGAAACTGTTTTTT | CSARAGVAAPKLFF
TRBD2 | - | TRBJ2-7 | TRBV5-1 | TGCGCCAGCACACAGACGGGGGGAACGCAGTCGGGGGAGCAGTACTTC | CASTQTGGTQSGEQYF
- | many | TRBJ2-5 | TRBV12-3/TRBV12-4 | TGTGCCAGCAGTTTGCAGAGCCAAGAGACCCAGTACTTC | CASSLQSQETQYF
- | many | TRBJ2-4 | TRBV29-1 | TGCAGCGTTGAAGATGAAGAGGGGAGGGCCAAAAACATTCAGTACTTC | CSVEDEEGRAKNIQYF
TRBD2 | - | TRBJ2-1 | TRBV20-1 | TGCAGTGCCCAACCCGGACTAGCGAGCTACAATGAGCAGTTCTTC | CSAQPGLASYNEQFF
TRBD1 | few | TRBJ2-7 | TRBV29-1 | TGCAGCGTCCGGGACAGGCGCCTCTCCTACGAGCAGTACTTC | CSVRDRRLSYEQYF
- | - | TRBJ2-5 | TRBV11-3 | TGTGCCAGCAGCCCCTCCCCGCTTGACCAAGAGACCCAGTACTTC | CASSPSPLDQETQYF
- | - | TRBJ2-2 | TRBV7-2 | TGTGCCAGCAGGCTGGCTGGGGTTAGCACCTCCGGGGAGCTGTTTTTT | CASRLAGVSTSGELFF
- | few | TRBJ2-4 | TRBV10-3 | TGTGCCATCAGTGAGAGGGGACTGCCCCAGGACATTCAGTACTTC | CAISERGLPQDIQYF
TRBD2 | - | TRBJ2-1 | TRBV10-3 | TGTGCCATCAGTGACGGGACTAGCGGGGGTGGACGTGAGCAGTTCTTC | CAISDGTSGGGREQFF
TRBD1 | - | TRBJ1-4 | TRBV4-1 | TGCGCCAGCAGCCAACAGGGGGCGAAGGAAAAACTGTTTTTT | CASSQQGAKEKLFF
- | - | TRBJ2-4 | TRBV7-9 | TGTGCCAGCAGCCCAGGCCAAGGATCAGCCAAAAACATTCAGTACTTC | CASSPGQGSAKNIQYF
TRBD2 | many | TRBJ2-2 | TRBV4-1 | TGCGCCAGCAGCCAAGAAAGCGGACTAGCGGGGGTGAACACCGGGGAGCTGTTTTTT | CASSQESGLAGVNTGELFF
- | few | TRBJ2-3 | TRBV7-3 | TGTGCCAGCAGCTTGAAGGGAAGCACAGATACGCAGTATTTT | CASSLKGSTDTQYF
- | - | TRBJ1-2 | TRBV5-5 | TGTGCCAGCAGCTTGACACGGGGACCCTATGGCTACACCTTC | CASSLTRGPYGYTF
- | once | TRBJ1-5 | TRBV28 | TGTGCCAGCACCCTCCGGAGGGGAGGGGGAGGCAATCAGCCCCAGCATTTT | CASTLRRGGGGNQPQHF
- | - | TRBJ2-7 | TRBV21-1 | TGTGCCAGCAGCAAAGAAAGGAGGGGACCACCTTACTTC | CASSKERRGPPYF